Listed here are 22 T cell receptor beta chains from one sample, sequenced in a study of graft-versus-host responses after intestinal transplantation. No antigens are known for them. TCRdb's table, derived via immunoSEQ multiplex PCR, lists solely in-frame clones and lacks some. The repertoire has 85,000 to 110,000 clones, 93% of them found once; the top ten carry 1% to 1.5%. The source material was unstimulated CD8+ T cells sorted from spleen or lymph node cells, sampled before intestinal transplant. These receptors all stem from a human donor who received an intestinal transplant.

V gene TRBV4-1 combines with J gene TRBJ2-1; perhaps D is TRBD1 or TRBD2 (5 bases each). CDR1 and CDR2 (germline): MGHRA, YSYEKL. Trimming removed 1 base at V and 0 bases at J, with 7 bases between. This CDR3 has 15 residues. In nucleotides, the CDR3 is TGCGCCAGCAGCCAAGTGGGGGACTCCTACAATGAGCAGTTCTTC. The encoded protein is CASSQVGDSYNEQFF.

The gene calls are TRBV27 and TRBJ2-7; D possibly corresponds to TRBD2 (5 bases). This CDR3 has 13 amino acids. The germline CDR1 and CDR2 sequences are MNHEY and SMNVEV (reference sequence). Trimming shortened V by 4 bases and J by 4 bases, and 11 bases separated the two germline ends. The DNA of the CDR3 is TGTGCCAGCAGTTCTGATCCGGGATACGAGCAGTACTTC. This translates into CASSSDPGYEQYF.

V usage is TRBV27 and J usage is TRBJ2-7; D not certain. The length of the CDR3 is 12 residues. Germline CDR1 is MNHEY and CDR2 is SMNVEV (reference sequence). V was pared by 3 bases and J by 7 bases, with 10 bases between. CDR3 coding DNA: TGTGCCAGCAGTTTTAAAGGAGATGAGCAGTACTTC. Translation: CASSFKGDEQYF.

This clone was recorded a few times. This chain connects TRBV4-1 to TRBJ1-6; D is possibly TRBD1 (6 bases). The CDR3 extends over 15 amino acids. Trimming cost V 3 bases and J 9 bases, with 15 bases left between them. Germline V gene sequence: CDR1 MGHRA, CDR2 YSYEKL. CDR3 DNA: TGCGCCAGCAGCCAGCCAGGGGCCGGTAGTTCACCCCTCCACTTT. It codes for CASSQPGAGSSPLHF.

The CDR3 coding sequence is TGTGCCAGCTCAGCTTCCGGGGTCGTCTCCTACGAGCAGTACTTC. It is translated as CASSASGVVSYEQYF. The rearrangement joins TRBV18 to TRBJ2-7; maybe TRBD2 (5 bases). The CDR3 runs to 15 residues. Trimming cost V 5 bases and J 0 bases, with 14 bases left between them. The germline V gene encodes CDR1 KGHSH and CDR2 LQKENI.

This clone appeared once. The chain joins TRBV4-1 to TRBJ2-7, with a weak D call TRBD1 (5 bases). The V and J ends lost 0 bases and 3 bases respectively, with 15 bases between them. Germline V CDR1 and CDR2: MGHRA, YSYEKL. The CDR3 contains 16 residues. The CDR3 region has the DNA TGCGCCAGCAGCCAAGATGGGGCAGGGAAAAGCTACGAGCAGTACTTC. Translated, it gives CASSQDGAGKSYEQYF.

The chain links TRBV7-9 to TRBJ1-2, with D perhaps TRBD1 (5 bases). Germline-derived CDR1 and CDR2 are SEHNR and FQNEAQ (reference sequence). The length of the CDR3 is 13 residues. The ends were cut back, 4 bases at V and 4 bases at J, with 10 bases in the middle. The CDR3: CASSSPGSYGYTF. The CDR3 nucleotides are TGTGCCAGCAGCTCCCCAGGGAGCTATGGCTACACCTTC.

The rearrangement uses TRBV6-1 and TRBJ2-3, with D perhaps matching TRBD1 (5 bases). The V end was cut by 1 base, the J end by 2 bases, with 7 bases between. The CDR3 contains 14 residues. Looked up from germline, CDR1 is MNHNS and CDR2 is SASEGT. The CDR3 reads CASSEEGNTDTQYF. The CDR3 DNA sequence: TGTGCCAGCAGTGAAGAGGGGAACACAGATACGCAGTATTTT.

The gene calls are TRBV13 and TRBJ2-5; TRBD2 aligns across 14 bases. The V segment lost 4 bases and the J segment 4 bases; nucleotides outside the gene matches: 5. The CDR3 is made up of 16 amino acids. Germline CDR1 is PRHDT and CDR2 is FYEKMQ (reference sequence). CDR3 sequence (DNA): TGTGCCAGCAGCTCCCAGACTAGCGGGGGGGGAGAGACCCAGTACTTC. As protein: CASSSQTSGGGETQYF.

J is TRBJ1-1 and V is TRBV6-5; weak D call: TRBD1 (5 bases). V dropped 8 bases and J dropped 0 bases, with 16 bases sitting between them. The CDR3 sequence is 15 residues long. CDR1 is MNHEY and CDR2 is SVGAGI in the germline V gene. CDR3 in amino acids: CASFTGQVVNTEAFF. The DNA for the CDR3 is TGTGCCAGCTTTACAGGCCAAGTTGTGAACACTGAAGCTTTCTTT.

CDR3 region: CASQKGLGFTEAFF. CDR3 coding DNA: TGTGCCAGCCAGAAGGGACTCGGCTTCACTGAAGCTTTCTTT. The chain is built from TRBV6-1 and TRBJ1-1; a weak D match, TRBD1 (5 bases). Germline V gene data show CDR1 as MNHNS and CDR2 as SASEGT. Between the trimmed V and J ends, which lost 8 bases and 4 bases, there was a span of 17 bases. This CDR3 region has 14 residues.

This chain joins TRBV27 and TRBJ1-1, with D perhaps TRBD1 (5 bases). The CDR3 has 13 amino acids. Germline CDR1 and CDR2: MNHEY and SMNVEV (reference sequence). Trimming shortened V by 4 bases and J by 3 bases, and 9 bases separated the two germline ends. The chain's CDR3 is CASSSRVYTEAFF. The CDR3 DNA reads TGTGCCAGCAGTTCCAGGGTTTACACTGAAGCTTTCTTT.

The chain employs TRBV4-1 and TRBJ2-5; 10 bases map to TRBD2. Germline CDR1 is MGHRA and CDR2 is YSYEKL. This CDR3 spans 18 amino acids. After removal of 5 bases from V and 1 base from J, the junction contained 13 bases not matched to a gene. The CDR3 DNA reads TGCGCCAGCAGCGAAGGGGCGGACCTAGCGGGGGCCCAAGAGACCCAGTACTTC. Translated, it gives CASSEGADLAGAQETQYF.

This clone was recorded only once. The CDR3 loop is CASIGGNTEAFF. The CDR3 DNA follows: TGTGCCAGCATTGGGGGGAACACTGAAGCTTTCTTT. The chain has TRBV7-9 and TRBJ1-1; maybe TRBD1 (5 bases). Looked up from germline, CDR1 is SEHNR and CDR2 is FQNEAQ (reference sequence). CDR3 length: 12 residues. V was trimmed by 7 bases and J by 1 base, leaving 7 bases between them. The variable domain in full, with the rest retrieved from reference TRBV7-9 and TRBJ1-1, is DTGVSQNPRHKITKRGQNVTFRCDPISEHNRLYWYRQTLGQGPEFLTYFQNEAQLEKSRLLSDRFSAERPKGSFSTLEIQRTEQGDSAMYLCASIGGNTEAFFGQGTRLTVV.

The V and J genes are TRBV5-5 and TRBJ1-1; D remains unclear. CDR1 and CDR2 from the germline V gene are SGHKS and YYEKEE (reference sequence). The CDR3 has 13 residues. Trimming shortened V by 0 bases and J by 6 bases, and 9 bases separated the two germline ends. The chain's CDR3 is CASSLGPTAEAFF. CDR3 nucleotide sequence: TGTGCCAGCAGCTTGGGACCGACGGCTGAAGCTTTCTTT.

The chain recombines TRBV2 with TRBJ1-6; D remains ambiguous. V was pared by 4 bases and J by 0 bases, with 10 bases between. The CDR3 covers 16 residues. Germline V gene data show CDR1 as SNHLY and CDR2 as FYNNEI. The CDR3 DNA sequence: TGTGCCAGCAGTGGCGGAGAAAGCTCCTATAATTCACCCCTCCACTTT. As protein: CASSGGESSYNSPLHF.

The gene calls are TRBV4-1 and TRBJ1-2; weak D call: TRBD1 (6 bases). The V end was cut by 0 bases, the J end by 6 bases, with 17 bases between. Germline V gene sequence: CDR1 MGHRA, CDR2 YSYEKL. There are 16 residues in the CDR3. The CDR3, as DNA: TGCGCCAGCAGCCAAGAACTCACTCAGGGGCAGGATGGCTACACCTTC. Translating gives CASSQELTQGQDGYTF.

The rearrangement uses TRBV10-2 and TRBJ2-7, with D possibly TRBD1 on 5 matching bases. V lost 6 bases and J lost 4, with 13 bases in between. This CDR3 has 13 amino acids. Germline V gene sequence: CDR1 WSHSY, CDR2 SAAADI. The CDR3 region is CASSNRQGYEQYF. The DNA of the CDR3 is TGCGCCAGCAGCAACAGGCAGGGTTACGAGCAGTACTTC.

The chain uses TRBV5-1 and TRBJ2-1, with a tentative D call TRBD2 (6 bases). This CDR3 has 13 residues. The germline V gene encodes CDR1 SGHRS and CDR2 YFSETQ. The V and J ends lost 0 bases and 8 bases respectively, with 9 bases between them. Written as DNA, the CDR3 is TGCGCCAGCAGCTTGGTCGGGGGTTATGAGCAGTTCTTC. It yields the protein CASSLVGGYEQFF.

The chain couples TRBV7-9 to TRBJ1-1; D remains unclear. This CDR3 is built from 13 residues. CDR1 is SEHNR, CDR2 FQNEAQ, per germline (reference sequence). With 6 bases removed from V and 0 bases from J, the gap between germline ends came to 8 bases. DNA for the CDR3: TGTGCCAGCAGACCAACAGTGAACACTGAAGCTTTCTTT. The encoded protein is CASRPTVNTEAFF.

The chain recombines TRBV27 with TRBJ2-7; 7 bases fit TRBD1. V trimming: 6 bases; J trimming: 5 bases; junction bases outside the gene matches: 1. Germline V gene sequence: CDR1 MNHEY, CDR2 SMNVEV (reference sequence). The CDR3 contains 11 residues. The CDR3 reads CASSQGDEQYF. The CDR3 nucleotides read TGTGCCAGCAGCCAGGGGGACGAGCAGTACTTC.

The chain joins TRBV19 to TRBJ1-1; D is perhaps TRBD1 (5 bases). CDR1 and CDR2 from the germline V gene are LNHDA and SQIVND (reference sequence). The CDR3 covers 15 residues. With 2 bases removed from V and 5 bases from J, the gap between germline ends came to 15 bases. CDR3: CASSIQSGWGTEAFF. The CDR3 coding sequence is TGTGCCAGTAGTATACAATCAGGGTGGGGGACTGAAGCTTTCTTT.